These 29 T cell receptor beta chains came from one sample sequenced in a study of T-cell memory formation after mild COVID-19. TCRdb used MiXCR to reprocess the 5' RACE reads, holding one entry per CDR3 protein. Among roughly 120,000 distinct CDR3 sequences listed, about 17% were seen once. Sequenced material: PBMCs or a T cell subset sorted from them (not recorded which). The receptors shown here come from an adult woman who had mild COVID-19 (a few samples of this study predate the infection). Cell type and time point are not known.

The chain uses TRBV5-1 and TRBJ1-1; D gene ambiguous. Germline assignment: CDR1 SGHRS and CDR2 YFSETQ. The CDR3 length is 13 residues. V lost 1 base to trimming and J lost 0 bases, with 4 bases between them. The CDR3 DNA follows: TGCGCCAGCAGCTTGTGGGTGAACACTGAAGCTTTCTTT. Protein sequence: CASSLWVNTEAFF. Complete variable domain (other parts from reference TRBV5-1 and TRBJ1-1): KAGVTQTPRYLIKTRGQQVTLSCSPISGHRSVSWYQQTPGQGLQFLFEYFSETQRNKGNFPGRFSGRQFSNSRSEMNVSTLELGDSALYLCASSLWVNTEAFFGQGTRLTVV.

This clonotype was recorded at least ten times. V usage is TRBV20-1 and J usage is TRBJ2-7; TRBD2 might be the D (5 bases). Per germline, CDR1 DFQATT and CDR2 SNEGSKA (reference sequence). V lost 1 base to trimming and J lost 4 bases, with 8 bases between them. CDR3 size: 12 residues. The DNA of the CDR3 is TGCAGTGCTAGAGGAGAGGGTTACGAGCAGTACTTC. It is translated as CSARGEGYEQYF.

Only one count was recorded for this clonotype. This chain connects TRBV28 to TRBJ1-2; TRBD1 aligns across 9 bases. V trimming: 5 bases; J trimming: 8 bases; junction bases outside the gene matches: 12. The CDR3 runs 15 residues. Germline values: CDR1 MDHEN, CDR2 SYDVKM. The CDR3 loop is CASSLEQGAHTGYTF. CDR3 DNA sequence: TGTGCCAGCAGTCTCGAACAGGGGGCGCATACGGGCTACACCTTC.

This chain connects TRBV3-1 to TRBJ1-4; a weak D match, TRBD1 (6 bases). The CDR3 spans 15 residues. V was shortened by 0 bases and J by 9 bases, with 14 bases between the two germline ends. CDR1 is LGHDT and CDR2 is YNNKEL in the germline V gene (reference sequence). For the CDR3, the DNA is TGTGCCAGCAGCCAAGATTTGGCAAGGGGGAAAAAACTGTTTTTT. This encodes CASSQDLARGKKLFF.

The chain uses TRBV10-3 and TRBJ2-5; the match to TRBD1 covers 8 bases. V trimming: 10 bases; J trimming: 2 bases; junction bases outside the gene matches: 6. The CDR3 runs 13 residues. Germline loops: CDR1 ENHRY, CDR2 SYGVKD. CDR3 bases: TGTGCCACCAGGGACAGGATGCAAGAGACCCAGTACTTC. It encodes CATRDRMQETQYF.

The chain employs TRBV5-1 and TRBJ2-7; D is possibly TRBD1 (6 bases). The germline CDR1 and CDR2 sequences are SGHRS and YFSETQ. Trimming stripped 6 bases from V and 3 bases from J, with 16 bases between. This CDR3 spans 14 amino acids. CDR3 DNA sequence: TGCGCCAGCACCCTTACACAGGGATTCTACGAGCAGTACTTC. It yields the protein CASTLTQGFYEQYF.

In its sample, this clonotype was seen a few times. The rearrangement links TRBV7-2 to TRBJ1-2; D is ambiguous. The CDR3 runs to 14 residues. Germline loops: CDR1 SGHTA, CDR2 FQGNSA. CDR3 protein: CARRTVGWDYGYTF. CDR3 bases: TGTGCTAGGCGTACCGTGGGGTGGGACTATGGCTACACCTTC.

The V and J genes are TRBV2 and TRBJ1-2; 7 nucleotides align to TRBD1. The V segment lost 7 bases and the J segment 0 bases; nucleotides outside the gene matches: 8. The CDR3 totals 15 residues. Germline CDR1 SNHLY, CDR2 FYNNEI. CDR3 loop: CASNRQGLTNYGYTF. The CDR3 coding sequence is TGTGCCAGCAATCGACAGGGACTAACTAACTATGGCTACACCTTC.

This chain uses TRBV6-2 or TRBV6-3 with TRBJ2-1; 11 bases match TRBD2. The junction had 6 bases not matched to a gene; V was cut back by 5 bases and J by 6 bases. This CDR3 is built from 15 residues. The germline V gene has CDR1 MNHEY and CDR2 SVGEGT. CDR3 DNA sequence: TGTGCCAGCAGTCCCTGGACTAGCGGGCTCAATGAGCAGTTCTTC. It encodes CASSPWTSGLNEQFF.

This sequence joins TRBV5-5 and TRBJ1-2, with 7 bases fitting TRBD1. This CDR3 has 14 residues. V trimming: 0 bases; J trimming: 4 bases; junction bases outside the gene matches: 3. The germline V gene encodes CDR1 SGHKS and CDR2 YYEKEE (reference sequence). Here the CDR3 reads CASSLEGAGYGYTF. The CDR3, as DNA: TGTGCCAGCAGCTTGGAGGGGGCAGGCTATGGCTACACCTTC.

The rearrangement uses TRBV5-4 and TRBJ2-6; D gene uncertain. Germline V lookup: CDR1 SGHNT, CDR2 YYREEE (reference sequence). This CDR3 contains 13 residues. V was clipped by 3 bases and J by 0 bases, with 1 base between them. The CDR3 DNA reads TGTGCCAGCAGCTACTCTGGGGCCAACGTCCTGACTTTC. This translates into CASSYSGANVLTF.

This clonotype was picked up a small number of times. This rearrangement joins TRBV19 to TRBJ1-1, with 9 positions matching TRBD1. Per germline, CDR1 LNHDA and CDR2 SQIVND (reference sequence). Losses at the gene ends were 11 bases for V and 5 bases for J; bases not matched to a gene: 9. The CDR3 runs 13 residues. The CDR3 loop is CAVQDRGNTEAFF. The CDR3 DNA follows: TGTGCCGTCCAGGACAGGGGAAATACTGAAGCTTTCTTT.

The V gene is TRBV6-5, the J gene TRBJ2-3; D not certain. The CDR3 totals 13 residues. Trimming took 5 bases from V and 2 from J, leaving 8 bases between them. Per germline, CDR1 MNHEY and CDR2 SVGAGI. The CDR3 DNA sequence: TGTGCCAGCAGTAGGCAATTCACAGATACGCAGTATTTT. Translating it yields CASSRQFTDTQYF.

The rearrangement links TRBV5-1 to TRBJ1-2; 7 bases map to TRBD1. The CDR3 length is 16 residues. Looked up from germline, CDR1 is SGHRS and CDR2 is YFSETQ. Germline trimming cut 4 bases from V and 4 bases from J; bases unmatched to any gene: 13. CDR3 bases: TGCGCCAGCAGCCCCTCCCAGGGGGGTCTGAGCTATGGCTACACCTTC. Its translation: CASSPSQGGLSYGYTF.

This clonotype was detected only a few times. The CDR3 loop reads CASSRAGTSGSTDTQYF. CDR3 sequence (DNA): TGTGCCAGCAGCAGAGCCGGGACTAGCGGGAGCACAGATACGCAGTATTTT. The rearrangement joins TRBV7-9 to TRBJ2-3; 12 bases align to TRBD2. The V gene end was trimmed by 5 bases and the J gene end by 0 bases; junction bases not matched to a gene: 6. The CDR3 contains 17 residues. The germline gives CDR1 SEHNR, CDR2 FQNEAQ (reference sequence).

This clonotype was detected a few times. The chain is built from TRBV4-1 and TRBJ1-3, with D possibly being TRBD1 (5 bases). The V end was cut by 4 bases, the J end by 2 bases, with 12 bases between. Germline V CDR1 and CDR2: MGHRA, YSYEKL. The CDR3 spans 15 residues. CDR3 loop: CASSREPGPGNTIYF. The CDR3 DNA follows: TGCGCCAGCAGCCGGGAACCGGGGCCTGGAAACACCATATATTTT.

The chain employs TRBV9 and TRBJ2-3; D not certain. The CDR3 is 14 amino acids. Trimming pared 0 bases from V and 6 bases from J, leaving 11 bases between. CDR1 and CDR2 from the germline V gene are SGDLS and YYNGEE. Written as DNA, the CDR3 is TGTGCCAGCAGCGTAGGGACCATCGGGGATACGCAGTATTTT. This gives the protein CASSVGTIGDTQYF.

In this sample, this clonotype turned up many times. The chain couples TRBV7-2 to TRBJ2-1; D uncertain. This CDR3 has 13 residues. Germline assignment: CDR1 SGHTA and CDR2 FQGNSA. V was cut by 4 bases and J by 3 bases, with 7 bases left in between. The CDR3 protein is CASSSRVYNEQFF. CDR3 DNA: TGTGCCAGCAGCTCCCGGGTCTACAATGAGCAGTTCTTC.

The V call is TRBV5-1, the J call TRBJ1-2, with 9 bases fitting TRBD1. This CDR3 is built from 14 residues. V lost 4 bases to trimming and J lost 6 bases; unmatched junction nucleotides: 7. From germline, CDR1 is SGHRS and CDR2 YFSETQ. The CDR3 DNA reads as TGCGCCAGCAGCGAACGGGACAGGGACCATGGCTACACCTTC. This codes for CASSERDRDHGYTF.

This clonotype was observed a handful of times. The J gene is TRBJ2-5, the V gene TRBV24-1; no clear D gene. CDR1 and CDR2 (germline): KGHDR, SFDVKD. The CDR3 loop spans 16 amino acids. The V end was cut by 5 bases, the J end by 5 bases, with 20 bases between. CDR3 DNA sequence: TGTGCCACCAGTGGCTGGACGGGTGGCCCTGGGGAGACCCAGTACTTC. Its translation is CATSGWTGGPGETQYF.

This chain uses TRBV24-1 with TRBJ2-3, with 9 bases identical to TRBD1. CDR3 length equals 17 residues. V lost 0 bases, J lost 4 bases, and 7 bases stayed unmatched. Germline V gene data show CDR1 as KGHDR and CDR2 as SFDVKD. The CDR3 is CATSDLPGTGTADTQYF. CDR3 sequence (DNA): TGTGCCACCAGTGATTTGCCCGGGACAGGGACCGCAGATACGCAGTATTTT.

The J gene is TRBJ2-1, the V gene TRBV25-1; 8 bases match TRBD1. The CDR3 loop spans 15 amino acids. Per germline, CDR1 MGHDK and CDR2 SYGVNS. V lost 0 bases to trimming and J lost 7 bases; unmatched junction nucleotides: 5. Here the CDR3 reads CASSEYGTGLNEQFF. For the CDR3, the DNA is TGTGCCAGCAGTGAATACGGGACAGGCCTAAATGAGCAGTTCTTC. The full variable domain, in which reference TRBV25-1 and TRBJ2-1 provide the parts outside the CDR3, is EADIYQTPRYLVIGTGKKITLECSQTMGHDKMYWYQQDPGMELHLIHYSYGVNSTEKGDLSSESTVSRIRTEHFPLTLESARPSHTSQYLCASSEYGTGLNEQFFGPGTRLTVL.

The genes are TRBV5-5 and TRBJ2-3; weak D call: TRBD1 (5 bases). The V end lost 1 base, the J end lost 6 bases, and 9 bases lay between the germline ends. Germline V CDR1 and CDR2: SGHKS, YYEKEE (reference sequence). The CDR3 is 13 amino acids. CDR3 sequence (DNA): TGTGCCAGCAGCTTGTGGGGCCCCGATACGCAGTATTTT. Protein product: CASSLWGPDTQYF.

This clonotype occurred a few times. J is TRBJ2-5 and V is TRBV2; 8 nucleotides line up with TRBD1. The CDR3 is 15 residues long. V lost 6 bases to trimming and J lost 5 bases; unmatched junction nucleotides: 11. Germline V gives CDR1 SNHLY, CDR2 FYNNEI. CDR3 in amino acids: CASRRTTGAYETQYF. CDR3 in DNA: TGTGCCAGCAGGAGGACGACAGGGGCGTATGAGACCCAGTACTTC.

The chain has TRBV27 and TRBJ2-7; 7 bases match TRBD1. The CDR3 extends over 15 amino acids. V lost 8 bases to trimming and J lost 7 bases; unmatched junction nucleotides: 17. Germline loops: CDR1 MNHEY, CDR2 SMNVEV (reference sequence). The CDR3 DNA sequence: TGTGCCAGCCACTCCGAGGGACAGCCAGGGGGTGAGCAGTACTTC. Residues: CASHSEGQPGGEQYF.

This rearrangement joins TRBV18 to TRBJ2-1, with 7 bases that match TRBD2. The CDR3 runs 14 residues. CDR1 is KGHSH, CDR2 LQKENI, per germline. After removal of 6 bases from V and 6 bases from J, the junction contained 8 bases not matched to a gene. The CDR3 is CASSQTGTTNEQFF. The CDR3 DNA reads as TGTGCCAGCTCGCAGACCGGGACTACCAATGAGCAGTTCTTC.

The chain links TRBV24-1 to TRBJ2-3; D may be TRBD2 (6 bases). The CDR3 sequence is 16 residues long. V lost 3 bases to trimming and J lost 6 bases, with 18 bases between them. The germline V gene has CDR1 KGHDR and CDR2 SFDVKD. CDR3 in DNA: TGTGCCACCAGTGATCGCGGGACCGGGTCCCCTGATACGCAGTATTTT. Translated, it gives CATSDRGTGSPDTQYF.

This clonotype was recorded at least ten times. This chain uses TRBV6-2 or TRBV6-3 with TRBJ2-7; D is ambiguous. Germline V gives CDR1 MNHEY, CDR2 SVGEGT. V gave up 6 bases and J gave up 5 bases, with 14 bases separating them. The CDR3 is made up of 13 amino acids. This chain's CDR3 is CASSPTGKHEQYF. The CDR3, as DNA: TGTGCCAGCAGCCCGACTGGGAAGCACGAGCAGTACTTC.

CDR3 bases: TGTGCCAGCAGCTTAACGGCCCACGCAGTCAAAAACATTCAGTACTTC. Translated: CASSLTAHAVKNIQYF. The chain is built from TRBV7-2 and TRBJ2-4; D remains ambiguous. In germline, CDR1 is SGHTA, CDR2 FQGNSA. V lost 2 bases, J lost 3 bases, and 14 bases lay in between. The CDR3 length is 16 residues.